This T cell receptor (beta chain) comes out of a study of T cells expressing NK-cell markers. Study details: TCR beta repertoires came from sorted CD3+CD56+NKG2C+, CD3+CD56+NKG2C- and CD3+CD56-NKG2C+ T cells. Most of the eight sequenced donors were HCMV-seropositive; one was seronegative.

General study points: Dominant NKG2C+ clonotype frequencies of 1.0-7.0% of CD8+ T cells were measured in more than five donors.

Details on this clonotype: The antigen remains unidentified.

Germline lookup yields CDR1 DFQATT and CDR2 SNEGSKA (reference sequence). This CDR3 is built from 12 residues. TCRdb re-called the 5' RACE reads; every CDR3 protein appears as one record, without DNA. This sample's table reports about 390,000 distinct CDR3 sequences. The TCR originated in a woman aged 50 to 65 in good health. The chain employs TRBV20-1 and TRBJ2-1; TCRdb reports TRBD1, a call that lacks DNA to check it against. Material: blood T cells: a sorted CD56 or NKG2C T cell subset, CD4+ or CD8+ T cells, or bulk PBMC T cells (not recorded which). This CDR3 is CSASRDRVLGFF.